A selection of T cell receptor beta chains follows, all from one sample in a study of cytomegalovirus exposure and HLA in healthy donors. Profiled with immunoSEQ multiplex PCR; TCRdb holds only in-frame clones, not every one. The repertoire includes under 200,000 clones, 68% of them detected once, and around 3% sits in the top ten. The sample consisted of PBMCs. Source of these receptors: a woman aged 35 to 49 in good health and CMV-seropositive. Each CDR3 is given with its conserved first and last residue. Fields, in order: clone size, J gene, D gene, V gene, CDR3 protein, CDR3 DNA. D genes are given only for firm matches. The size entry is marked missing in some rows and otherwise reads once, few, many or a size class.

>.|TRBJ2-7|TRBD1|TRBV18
CASSPFGTGEFHEQYF
TGTGCCAGCTCACCGTTCGGGACAGGGGAATTCCACGAGCAGTACTTC
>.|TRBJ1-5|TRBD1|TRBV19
CASSNRDRASGNQPQNF
TGTGCCAGTAGTAACCGGGACAGGGCTTCTGGCAATCAGCCCCAGAATTTT
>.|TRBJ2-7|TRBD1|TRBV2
CASSDKGGFEQYF
TGTGCCAGCAGTGACAAAGGGGGCTTCGAGCAGTACTTC
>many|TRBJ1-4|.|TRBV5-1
CASSQLQGNEKLFF
TGCGCCAGCAGCCAATTACAGGGAAATGAAAAACTGTTTTTT
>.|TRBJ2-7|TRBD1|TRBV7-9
CASSHAPDRDEQYF
TGTGCCAGCAGTCACGCGCCTGACAGGGACGAGCAGTACTTC
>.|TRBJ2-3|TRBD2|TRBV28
CASSLWREGLSDTQYF
TGTGCCAGCAGTTTATGGCGGGAGGGCCTATCAGATACGCAGTATTTT
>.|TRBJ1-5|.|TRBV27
CASRPDNLNQPQHF
TGTGCCAGCAGGCCGGACAATTTGAATCAGCCCCAGCATTTT
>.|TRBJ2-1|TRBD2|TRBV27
CASSETSGTYNEQFF
TGTGCCAGCAGTGAGACTAGCGGGACGTACAATGAGCAGTTCTTC
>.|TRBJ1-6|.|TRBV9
CASSKNGASPLHF
TGTGCCAGCAGCAAAAATGGAGCGTCACCCCTCCACTTT
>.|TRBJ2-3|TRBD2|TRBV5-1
CASSFGGTSGEFTDTQYF
TGCGCCAGCAGCTTTGGGGGGACTAGCGGGGAGTTCACAGATACGCAGTATTTT
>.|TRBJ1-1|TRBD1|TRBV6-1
CASSLQGQGTEAFF
TGTGCCAGCAGTCTACAGGGGCAAGGCACTGAAGCTTTCTTT
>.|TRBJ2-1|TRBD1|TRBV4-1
CASRHPGQGVYEQFF
TGCGCCAGCAGACACCCGGGACAGGGGGTTTATGAGCAGTTCTTC
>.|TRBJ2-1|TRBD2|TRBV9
CASSVGAGGYNEQFF
TGTGCCAGCAGCGTAGGAGCGGGGGGCTACAATGAGCAGTTCTTC
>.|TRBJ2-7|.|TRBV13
CASSFFNYEQYF
TGTGCCAGCAGCTTTTTCAACTACGAGCAGTACTTC
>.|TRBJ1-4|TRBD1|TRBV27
CASSPSDRGLNEKLFF
TGTGCCAGCAGTCCATCCGACAGGGGGCTTAATGAAAAACTGTTTTTT
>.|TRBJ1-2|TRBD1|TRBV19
CASSFSGQGGGYPF
TGTGCCAGTAGTTTCTCGGGACAGGGAGGTGGCTACCCCTTC
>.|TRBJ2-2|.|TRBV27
CASSPGLITGELFF
TGTGCCAGCAGTCCGGGACTGATCACCGGGGAGCTGTTTTTT
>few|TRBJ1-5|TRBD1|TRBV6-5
CASRATGVGNQPQHF
TGTGCCAGCAGGGCCACAGGGGTCGGCAATCAGCCCCAGCATTTT
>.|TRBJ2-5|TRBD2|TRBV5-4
CASSLRAGIEETQYF
TGTGCCAGCAGCTTGAGAGCGGGGATAGAAGAGACCCAGTACTTC
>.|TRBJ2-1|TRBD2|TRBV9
CASSAGRGYNEQFF
TGTGCCAGCAGCGCCGGGAGGGGGTACAATGAGCAGTTCTTC
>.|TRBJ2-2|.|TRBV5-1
CASSLVPSPGELFF
TGCGCCAGCAGCTTGGTCCCTAGCCCCGGGGAGCTGTTTTTT
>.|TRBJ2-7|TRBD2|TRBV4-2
CASSHGSVAGRGEQYF
TGTGCCAGCAGCCATGGATCGGTAGCGGGACGCGGCGAGCAGTACTTC
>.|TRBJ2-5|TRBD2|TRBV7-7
CAVSGGAVETQYF
TGTGCTGTTAGCGGGGGGGCCGTGGAGACCCAGTACTTC
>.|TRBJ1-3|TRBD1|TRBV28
CASSAGTVPGNTIYF
TGTGCCAGCAGTGCAGGGACAGTCCCTGGAAACACCATATATTTT
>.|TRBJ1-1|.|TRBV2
CASSQQGENTEAFF
TGTGCCAGCAGTCAACAGGGAGAGAACACTGAAGCTTTCTTT
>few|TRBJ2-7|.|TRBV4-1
CASSQGIRQESPYEQYF
TGCGCCAGCAGCCAAGGAATAAGACAGGAGTCCCCCTACGAGCAGTACTTC
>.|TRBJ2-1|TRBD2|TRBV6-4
CASSDEGTSGYNEQFF
TGTGCCAGCAGTGACGAGGGGACTAGCGGTTACAATGAGCAGTTCTTC